This record concerns one TCR beta chain sequence. This entry is derived from a study of blood T cell repertoires in COVID-19. At the level of the study: Sites across the United States, Italy and Spain contributed samples from acute and convalescent COVID-19.

Sequenced by immunoSEQ multiplex PCR; TCRdb stores in-frame clones only, minus some. The sample holds more than 250,000 clones; around 86% are singletons and the top ten take around 3.6%. Per germline, CDR1 SGHNT and CDR2 YYREEE (reference sequence). The CDR3 length is 16 residues. The ends lost 4 bases at V and 6 bases at J; junction bases unmatched: 6. The receptor was derived from a man between 18 and 29 years old with active or convalescent COVID-19. The V gene is TRBV5-4, the J gene TRBJ2-1; 14 nucleotides agree with TRBD2. Sequences were obtained from peripheral blood. CDR3 residues: CASSLGTSGSFNEQFF. In nucleotides, the CDR3 is TGTGCCAGCAGCCTGGGGACTAGCGGGAGTTTCAATGAGCAGTTCTTC. The full variable domain, completed using reference TRBV5-4 and TRBJ2-1, is ETGVTQSPTHLIKTRGQQVTLRCSSQSGHNTVSWYQQALGQGPQFIFQYYREEENGRGNFPPRFSGLQFPNYSSELNVNALELDDSALYLCASSLGTSGSFNEQFFGPGTRLTVL.